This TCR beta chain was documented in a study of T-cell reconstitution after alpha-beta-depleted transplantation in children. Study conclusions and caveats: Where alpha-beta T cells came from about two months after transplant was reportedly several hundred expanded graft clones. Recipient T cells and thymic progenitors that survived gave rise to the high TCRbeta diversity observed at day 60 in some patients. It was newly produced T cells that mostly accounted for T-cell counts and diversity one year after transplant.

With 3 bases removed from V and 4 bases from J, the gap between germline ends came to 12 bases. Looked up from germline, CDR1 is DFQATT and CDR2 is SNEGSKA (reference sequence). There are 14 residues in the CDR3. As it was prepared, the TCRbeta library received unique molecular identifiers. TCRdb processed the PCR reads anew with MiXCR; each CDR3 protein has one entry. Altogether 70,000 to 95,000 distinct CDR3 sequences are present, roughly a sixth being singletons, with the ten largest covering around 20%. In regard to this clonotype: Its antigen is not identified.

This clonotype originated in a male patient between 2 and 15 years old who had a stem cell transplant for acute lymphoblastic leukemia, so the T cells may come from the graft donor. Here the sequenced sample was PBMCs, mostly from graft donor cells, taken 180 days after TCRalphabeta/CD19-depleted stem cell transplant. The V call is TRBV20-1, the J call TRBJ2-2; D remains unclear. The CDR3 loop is CSASFSSGTGELFF. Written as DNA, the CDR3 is TGCAGTGCTAGCTTCTCATCGGGCACCGGGGAGCTGTTTTTT.